The 18 T cell receptor beta chains below all came from one sample that was sequenced in a study of technical replicates of blood from a handful of donors. Clones were read by immunoSEQ multiplex PCR, and TCRdb kept only the in-frame ones, dropping some. The sample shows 76,000 or so clones, 86% of them seen only once. The sequencing input was PBMCs. These TCRs come from a human donor in good health. Some clones in this sample may be carry-over from other donors' samples.

This sequence joins TRBV7-2 and TRBJ1-5, with D possibly matching TRBD1 (5 bases). Trimming left V 5 bases short and J 2 bases short, with 22 bases between. The CDR3 length is 18 residues. Germline V gene lookup returns CDR1 SGHTA and CDR2 FQGNSA. Here the CDR3 DNA reads TGTGCCAGCAGCGGTAGCCCTGGTGCGGGGCCGGGCAATCAGCCCCAGCATTTT. This encodes CASSGSPGAGPGNQPQHF. Complete variable domain (other parts from reference TRBV7-2 and TRBJ1-5): GAGVSQSPSNKVTEKGKDVELRCDPISGHTALYWYRQSLGQGLEFLIYFQGNSAPDKSGLPSDRFSAERTGGSVSTLTIQRTQQEDSAVYLCASSGSPGAGPGNQPQHFGDGTRLSIL.

The chain joins TRBV7-3 to TRBJ2-5, with TRBD2 matching 9 bases. The length of the CDR3 is 16 residues. V trimming: 1 base; J trimming: 4 bases; junction bases outside the gene matches: 7. Per the germline V gene, CDR1 is SGHTA and CDR2 is FQGTGA. Here the CDR3 reads CASSLNAGGLGETQYF. CDR3 nucleotide sequence: TGTGCCAGCAGCTTAAACGCGGGGGGGCTTGGAGAGACCCAGTACTTC. Full variable domain (remainder filled in from reference TRBV7-3 and TRBJ2-5): GAGVSQTPSNKVTEKGKYVELRCDPISGHTALYWYRQSLGQGPEFLIYFQGTGAADDSGLPNDRFFAVRPEGSVSTLKIQRTERGDSAVYLCASSLNAGGLGETQYFGPGTRLLVL.

Here the CDR3 DNA reads TGCGCCAGCAGCCTGGGGACAGGGTTAGCCAAAAACATTCAGTACTTC. Residues: CASSLGTGLAKNIQYF. V usage is TRBV4-3 and J usage is TRBJ2-4, with 9 bases aligning to TRBD1. The V gene end was trimmed by 4 bases and the J gene end by 0 bases; junction bases not matched to a gene: 4. The CDR3 sequence is 16 residues long. Germline-derived CDR1 and CDR2 are LGHNA and YSLEER.

J is TRBJ1-4 and V is TRBV30; 7 bases match TRBD1. V lost 0 bases, J lost 6 bases, and 7 bases stayed unmatched. The CDR3 runs 15 residues. Germline CDR1 and CDR2: GTSNPN and SVGIG (reference sequence). CDR3: CAWSVGAGGYEKLFF. The CDR3, as DNA: TGTGCCTGGAGTGTCGGGGCAGGGGGATATGAAAAACTGTTTTTT. The full variable domain, its missing parts supplied by reference TRBV30 and TRBJ1-4, is SQTIHQWPATLVQPVGSPLSLECTVEGTSNPNLYWYRQAAGRGLQLLFYSVGIGQISSEVPQNLSASRPQDRQFILSSKKLLLSDSGFYLCAWSVGAGGYEKLFFGSGTQLSVL.

The rearrangement joins TRBV6-1 to TRBJ1-1; TRBD1 might be the D (5 bases). V was clipped by 2 bases and J by 3 bases, with 10 bases between them. The CDR3 spans 14 residues. The germline V gene encodes CDR1 MNHNS and CDR2 SASEGT. The CDR3 reads CASSEWEGYTEAFF. The CDR3 nucleotides are TGTGCCAGCAGTGAATGGGAGGGGTACACTGAAGCTTTCTTT.

The chain uses TRBV5-6 and TRBJ1-2; D gene ambiguous. CDR1 and CDR2 from the germline V gene are SGHDT and YYEEEE. The CDR3 runs 13 residues. V gave up 4 bases and J gave up 5 bases, with 12 bases separating them. CDR3 sequence: CASSLPEGYGYTF. The CDR3 DNA is TGTGCCAGCAGCCTTCCCGAGGGATATGGCTACACCTTC.

The gene calls are TRBV6-1 and TRBJ2-3, with 8 bases aligning to TRBD1. Germline V lookup: CDR1 MNHNS, CDR2 SASEGT. The CDR3 is 14 residues long. J lost 4 bases, V lost 3 bases, and 3 bases had no gene match. CDR3 coding DNA: TGTGCCAGCAGTGACAGGGGGCCTTCAGATACGCAGTATTTT. This codes for CASSDRGPSDTQYF.

The V gene is TRBV19, the J gene TRBJ1-2; TRBD1 aligns across 8 bases. Germline V gives CDR1 LNHDA, CDR2 SQIVND (reference sequence). V lost 6 bases, J lost 4 bases, and 4 bases stayed unmatched. The CDR3 is 13 residues long. CDR3 sequence reads: CASSGGQGYGYTF. DNA for the CDR3: TGTGCCAGTAGCGGTGGACAGGGCTATGGCTACACCTTC.

The chain links TRBV7-2 to TRBJ1-2; a weak D match, TRBD1 (5 bases). This CDR3 is 14 amino acids long. V was clipped by 8 bases and J by 4 bases, with 17 bases between them. Looked up from germline, CDR1 is SGHTA and CDR2 is FQGNSA. The CDR3 here is CASARQGTSYGYTF. CDR3 coding DNA: TGTGCCAGCGCGCGTCAGGGAACCAGCTATGGCTACACCTTC.

This clone turned up a few times. This chain uses TRBV29-1 with TRBJ2-7, with 7 bases identical to TRBD1. The junction had 10 bases not matched to a gene; V was cut back by 6 bases and J by 2 bases. The CDR3 spans 14 residues. Per germline, CDR1 SQVTM and CDR2 ANQGSEA. The CDR3 bases are TGCAGCGTCCGCCAGGGGCAGGGGGCCTACGAGCAGTACTTC. Translating gives CSVRQGQGAYEQYF.

The chain couples TRBV6-5 to TRBJ1-6; D gene unclear. Germline V gene sequence: CDR1 MNHEY, CDR2 SVGAGI. Between the trimmed V and J ends, which lost 6 bases and 9 bases, there was a span of 12 bases. CDR3 length equals 13 residues. DNA for the CDR3: TGTGCCAGCAGCCGGGTCTCGAGTTCACCCCTCCACTTT. Encoded protein: CASSRVSSSPLHF.

J is TRBJ2-5 and V is TRBV7-8; 8 positions match TRBD1. V was clipped by 6 bases and J by 2 bases; unmatched bases: 5. Per germline, CDR1 SGHVS and CDR2 FQNEAQ. CDR3 length equals 14 residues. This CDR3 reads CASREDRVQETQYF. The DNA of the CDR3 is TGTGCCAGCAGGGAGGACAGGGTACAAGAGACCCAGTACTTC.

The sample holds one count of this clone. The chain carries TRBV5-4 and TRBJ2-7; tentatively, D is TRBD1 (5 bases). Trimming shortened V by 0 bases and J by 3 bases, and 7 bases separated the two germline ends. This CDR3 is built from 13 residues. Per germline, CDR1 SGHNT and CDR2 YYREEE (reference sequence). The CDR3 DNA reads TGTGCCAGCAGCTTGGACAGGAACTACGAGCAGTACTTC. Encoded protein: CASSLDRNYEQYF.

The chain combines TRBV19 with TRBJ1-3; D is perhaps TRBD1 (6 bases). V lost 7 bases to trimming and J lost 0 bases, with 10 bases between them. This CDR3 region has 14 residues. Germline CDR1 and CDR2: LNHDA and SQIVND (reference sequence). The CDR3, as DNA: TGTGCCAGTACCATAGGGGGCTCTGGAAACACCATATATTTT. Its translation is CASTIGGSGNTIYF.

V is TRBV6-1 and J is TRBJ2-3, with a tentative D call TRBD1 (6 bases). The length of the CDR3 is 14 residues. Germline V gene sequence: CDR1 MNHNS, CDR2 SASEGT. The V and J ends lost 4 bases and 6 bases respectively, with 14 bases between them. The DNA of the CDR3 is TGTGCCAGCAGTGTTTCCCAGGGGATGGATACGCAGTATTTT. Protein sequence: CASSVSQGMDTQYF.

The gene calls are TRBV5-1 and TRBJ2-1, with D maybe TRBD1 (6 bases). The length of the CDR3 is 14 residues. Trimming shortened V by 2 bases and J by 8 bases, and 14 bases separated the two germline ends. Germline CDR1 reads SGHRS; CDR2 reads YFSETQ. For the CDR3, the DNA is TGCGCCAGCAGCTTACAGGGTTCACGGGATGAGCAGTTCTTC. This encodes CASSLQGSRDEQFF.

The genes are TRBV30 and TRBJ1-2, with 9 bases matching TRBD1. This CDR3 region has 12 residues. V lost 2 bases to trimming and J lost 7 bases; unmatched junction nucleotides: 2. Germline lookup yields CDR1 GTSNPN and CDR2 SVGIG (reference sequence). CDR3 protein: CAWSTGGGGYTF. CDR3 nucleotides: TGTGCCTGGAGTACAGGGGGCGGTGGCTACACCTTC. The whole variable domain, remainder taken from reference TRBV30 and TRBJ1-2, is SQTIHQWPATLVQPVGSPLSLECTVEGTSNPNLYWYRQAAGRGLQLLFYSVGIGQISSEVPQNLSASRPQDRQFILSSKKLLLSDSGFYLCAWSTGGGGYTFGSGTRLTVV.

The V gene is TRBV7-8, the J gene TRBJ2-7; TRBD2 matches 13 bases. CDR1 is SGHVS, CDR2 FQNEAQ, per germline. Trimming removed 1 base from V and 7 bases from J; junction bases left unmatched: 4. The CDR3 contains 15 residues. The CDR3 sequence is CASSLGTSGGWEQYF. The DNA of the CDR3 is TGTGCCAGCAGCTTAGGGACTAGCGGGGGTTGGGAGCAGTACTTC.